These 16 T cell receptor beta chains were sequenced from one sample in a study of read filtering for tumor transcriptome and immune sequencing. From 300 to 400 ng of RNA, a library with molecular barcoded alpha/delta and beta/gamma adaptors was made. MiXCR was run by TCRdb on the reads, yielding one entry per CDR3 protein. The repertoire holds more than 35,000 distinct CDR3 sequences, roughly 15% seen once, with 35% to 45% in the top ten. Sequencing input: a population of CD138-negative cells sorted from bone marrow. Source of these receptors: a donor at least 40 years old with multiple myeloma.

This clonotype was counted at least ten times. V and J are TRBV29-1 and TRBJ2-3; 14 nucleotides agree with TRBD2. CDR1 is SQVTM and CDR2 is ANQGSEA in the germline V gene. The CDR3 is 16 amino acids. V was pared by 6 bases and J by 4 bases, with 9 bases of the junction left unmatched. CDR3 in amino acids: CSVAKGLAGVADTQYF. The CDR3 DNA reads as TGCAGCGTCGCAAAGGGACTAGCGGGAGTAGCAGATACGCAGTATTTT.

This clonotype was detected ten times or more. The chain is built from TRBV6-2 or TRBV6-3 and TRBJ2-1; TRBD2 agrees at 9 bases. There are 13 residues in the CDR3. The V and J ends lost 4 bases and 9 bases, in that order; junction bases with no gene match: 4. CDR1 and CDR2 (germline): MNHEY, SVGEGT. The CDR3 DNA reads TGTGCCAGCAGTTCGGGACTAGCTTTTGAGCAGTTCTTC. Translating gives CASSSGLAFEQFF.

This clonotype was found many times. This chain connects TRBV4-1 to TRBJ2-2; D is unresolved. Germline lookup yields CDR1 MGHRA and CDR2 YSYEKL. V lost 6 bases and J 3 bases, leaving 2 bases between the germline ends. The CDR3 has 11 residues. CDR3 protein: CASRDTGELFF. The CDR3 DNA is TGCGCCAGCAGGGACACCGGGGAGCTGTTTTTT.

This clonotype was seen only a few times. CDR3 in DNA: TGTGCCAGTAGTAGAGGGTTGACTAGCCCAGAGCAGTTCTTC. Residues: CASSRGLTSPEQFF. J is TRBJ2-1 and V is TRBV19; TRBD2 agrees at 7 bases. This CDR3 has 14 amino acids. V was pared by 4 bases and J by 10 bases, with 10 bases of the junction left unmatched. Germline V gene sequence: CDR1 LNHDA, CDR2 SQIVND (reference sequence). The variable domain in full, completed from reference TRBV19 and TRBJ2-1, reads DGGITQSPKYLFRKEGQNVTLSCEQNLNHDAMYWYRQDPGQGLRLIYYSQIVNDFQKGDIAEGYSVSREKKESFPLTVTSAQKNPTAFYLCASSRGLTSPEQFFGPGTRLTVL.

This clonotype was detected only a few times. A much more abundant neighbour one base away suggests this may be a read error. The chain employs TRBV5-4 and TRBJ2-3, with D hard to call. Germline assignment: CDR1 SGHNT and CDR2 YYREEE (reference sequence). The CDR3 length is 13 residues. The CDR3 bases are TGTGCCAGCACCCCAGGAACATCAGATACGCGGTATTTT. Residues: CASTPGTSDTRYF.

This clonotype was observed many times. V usage is TRBV30 and J usage is TRBJ2-7, with TRBD2 identical over 10 bases. The V gene's germline CDR1 is GTSNPN and CDR2 SVGIG (reference sequence). The length of the CDR3 is 14 residues. Trimming removed 4 bases from V and 2 bases from J; junction bases left unmatched: 5. This CDR3 reads CAWKKREGTYEQYF. The CDR3 bases are TGTGCCTGGAAAAAGCGGGAGGGGACCTACGAGCAGTACTTC.

This clonotype came up many times. The chain uses TRBV28 and TRBJ2-3; no definite D call. V gave up 7 bases and J gave up 4 bases, with 15 bases separating them. Germline V gene lookup returns CDR1 MDHEN and CDR2 SYDVKM. The CDR3 has 14 residues. The CDR3 here is CASIQPGRSDTQYF. DNA for the CDR3: TGTGCCAGCATCCAACCCGGACGATCAGATACGCAGTATTTT.

For this clonotype: A clone one base away is much larger, so this may be a read error. This is likely a read error, given that the CDR3 carries no conserved phenylalanine or tryptophan at its end. The rearrangement joins TRBV6-2 or TRBV6-3 to TRBJ1-1; 8 bases line up with TRBD1. The CDR3 is made up of 13 amino acids. The V and J ends lost 8 bases and 5 bases, in that order; junction bases with no gene match: 7. Germline V gene sequence: CDR1 MNHEY, CDR2 SVGEGT. The CDR3 DNA sequence: TGTGCCAGCGGACAGGGAGGTTTTACTGAAGCTTTCCTT. Translated: CASGQGGFTEAFL.

The chain combines TRBV11-2 with TRBJ2-3; TRBD2 agrees at 7 bases. J lost 4 bases, V lost 8 bases, and 15 bases had no gene match. The CDR3 length is 16 residues. Germline-derived CDR1 and CDR2 are SGHAT and FQNNGV. CDR3 amino acids: CASRGGLDFIPDTQYF. The CDR3, as DNA: TGTGCCAGCCGCGGGGGACTCGACTTTATCCCAGATACGCAGTATTTT.

This clonotype was found many times. This sequence joins TRBV20-1 and TRBJ1-5; 8 nucleotides agree with TRBD1. This CDR3 is 14 amino acids long. V was clipped by 5 bases and J by 2 bases; unmatched bases: 5. CDR1 is DFQATT and CDR2 is SNEGSKA in the germline V gene (reference sequence). CDR3 nucleotides: TGCAGTGCTTTGGACAGGGTAGGCAATCAGCCCCAGCATTTT. Translated: CSALDRVGNQPQHF.

The chain joins TRBV7-2 to TRBJ2-6, with a tentative D call TRBD2 (5 bases). The germline V gene encodes CDR1 SGHTA and CDR2 FQGNSA. V lost 6 bases, J lost 1 base, and 10 bases lay in between. The CDR3 loop spans 15 amino acids. CDR3 residues: CASRREGSGANVLTF. Written as DNA, the CDR3 is TGTGCCAGCAGAAGAGAGGGTTCTGGGGCCAACGTCCTGACTTTC.

In this sample, this clonotype turned up many times. The chain carries TRBV6-6 and TRBJ2-6; D is perhaps TRBD1 (6 bases). This CDR3 region has 15 residues. The V gene lost 4 bases and the J gene lost 0 bases, with 7 bases spanning the gap. Per germline, CDR1 MNHNY and CDR2 SVGAGI (reference sequence). The CDR3 here is CASSSDSSGANVLTF. In nucleotides, the CDR3 is TGTGCCAGCAGTTCGGACAGCTCTGGGGCCAACGTCCTGACTTTC.

A word on this clonotype: A much more abundant neighbour one base away suggests this may be a read error. V usage is TRBV20-1 and J usage is TRBJ1-4, with D perhaps matching TRBD1 (5 bases). Germline-derived CDR1 and CDR2 are DFQATT and SNEGSKA (reference sequence). CDR3 length: 14 residues. CDR3 region: CSAREAGAAEKRFF. As DNA, the CDR3 is TGCAGTGCTAGAGAGGCCGGGGCCGCAGAAAAACGGTTTTTT.

This clonotype was recorded at least ten times. The likely explanation is a read error, given a far larger clone one base away. The CDR3 DNA follows: TGTGCCAGCAGCCACAGCCCGCTGGTTGGGACTGAAGCTTCCTTT. It translates to CASSHSPLVGTEASF. This sequence joins TRBV3-1 and TRBJ1-6, with D possibly matching TRBD1 (5 bases). Germline loops: CDR1 LGHDT, CDR2 YNNKEL (reference sequence). The CDR3 covers 15 residues.

Comments on this clonotype: Just one base apart from a much larger clone, this may be a read error. The CDR3 sequence is CASRKGAVNYGFTF. The CDR3 DNA is TGTGCCAGCAGAAAAGGGGCCGTTAACTATGGCTTCACCTTC. The V and J genes are TRBV11-2 and TRBJ1-2, with D possibly TRBD1 on 5 matching bases. CDR1 and CDR2 from the germline V gene are SGHAT and FQNNGV. The CDR3 sequence is 14 residues long.

This clonotype was counted ten times or more. The rearrangement uses TRBV27 and TRBJ1-4; a possible D gene is TRBD1 (6 bases). V shed 1 base and J shed 8 bases, with 17 bases lying between them. CDR3 length: 16 residues. Germline V gene data show CDR1 as MNHEY and CDR2 as SMNVEV (reference sequence). CDR3 sequence reads: CASSLYTGRQGEKLFF. The CDR3 region has the DNA TGTGCCAGCAGTTTATACACAGGGAGGCAAGGAGAAAAACTGTTTTTT. The full variable domain, its missing parts supplied by reference TRBV27 and TRBJ1-4, is EAQVTQNPRYLITVTGKKLTVTCSQNMNHEYMSWYRQDPGLGLRQIYYSMNVEVTDKGDVPEGYKVSRKEKRNFPLILESPSPNQTSLYFCASSLYTGRQGEKLFFGSGTQLSVL.